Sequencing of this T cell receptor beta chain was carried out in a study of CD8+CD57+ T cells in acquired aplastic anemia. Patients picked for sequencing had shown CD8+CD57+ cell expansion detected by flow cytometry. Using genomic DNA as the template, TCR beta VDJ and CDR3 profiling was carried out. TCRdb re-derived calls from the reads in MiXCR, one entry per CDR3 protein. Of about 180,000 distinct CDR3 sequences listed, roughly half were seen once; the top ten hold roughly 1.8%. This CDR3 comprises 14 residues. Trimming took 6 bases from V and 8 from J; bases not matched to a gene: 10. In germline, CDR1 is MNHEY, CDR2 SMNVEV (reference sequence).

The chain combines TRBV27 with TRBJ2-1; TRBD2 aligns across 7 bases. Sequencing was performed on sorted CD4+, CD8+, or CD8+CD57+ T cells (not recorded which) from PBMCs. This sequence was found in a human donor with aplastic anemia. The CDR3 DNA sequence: TGTGCCAGCAGCCCGGGACTTCGGGGGGATGAGCAGTTCTTC. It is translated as CASSPGLRGDEQFF.